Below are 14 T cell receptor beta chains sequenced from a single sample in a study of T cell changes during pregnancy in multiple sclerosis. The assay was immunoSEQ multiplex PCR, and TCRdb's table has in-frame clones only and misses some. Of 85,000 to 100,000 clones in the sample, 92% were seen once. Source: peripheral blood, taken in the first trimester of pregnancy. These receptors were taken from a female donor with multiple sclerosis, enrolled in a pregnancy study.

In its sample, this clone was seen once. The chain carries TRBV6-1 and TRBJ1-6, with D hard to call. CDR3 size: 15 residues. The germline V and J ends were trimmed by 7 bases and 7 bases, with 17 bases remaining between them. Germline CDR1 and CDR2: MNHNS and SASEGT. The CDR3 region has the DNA TGTGCCAGCAAATCGGGTGGACTGGGAAATTCACCCCTCCACTTT. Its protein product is CASKSGGLGNSPLHF.

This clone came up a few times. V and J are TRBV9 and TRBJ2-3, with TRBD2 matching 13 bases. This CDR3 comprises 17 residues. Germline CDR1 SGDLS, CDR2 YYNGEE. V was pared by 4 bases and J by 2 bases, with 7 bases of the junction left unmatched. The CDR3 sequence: CASSPGTSGTFTDTQYF. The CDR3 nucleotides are TGTGCCAGCAGCCCGGGGACTAGCGGGACTTTCACAGATACGCAGTATTTT.

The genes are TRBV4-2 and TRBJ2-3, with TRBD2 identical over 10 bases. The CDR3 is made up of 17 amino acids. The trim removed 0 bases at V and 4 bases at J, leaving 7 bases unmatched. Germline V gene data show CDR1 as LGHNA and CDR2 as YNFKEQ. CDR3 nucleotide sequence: TGTGCCAGCAGCCAAGAATTGGCTAGCGGGAGACCAGATACGCAGTATTTT. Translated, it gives CASSQELASGRPDTQYF.

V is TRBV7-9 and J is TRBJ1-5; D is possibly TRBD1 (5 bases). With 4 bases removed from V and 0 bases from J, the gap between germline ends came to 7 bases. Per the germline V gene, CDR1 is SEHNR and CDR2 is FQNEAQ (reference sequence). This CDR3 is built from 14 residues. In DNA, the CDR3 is TGTGCCAGCAGCTCGACAGATAGCAATCAGCCCCAGCATTTT. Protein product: CASSSTDSNQPQHF.

The CDR3 loop reads CASSLVGRVGETQYF. The DNA for the CDR3 is TGCGCCAGCAGCTTGGTCGGGAGGGTAGGAGAGACCCAGTACTTC. This sequence joins TRBV5-1 and TRBJ2-5; 8 bases are a match to TRBD2. V shed 0 bases and J 4 bases; nucleotides not matched to a gene: 5. Germline lookup yields CDR1 SGHRS and CDR2 YFSETQ. The CDR3 has 15 amino acids.

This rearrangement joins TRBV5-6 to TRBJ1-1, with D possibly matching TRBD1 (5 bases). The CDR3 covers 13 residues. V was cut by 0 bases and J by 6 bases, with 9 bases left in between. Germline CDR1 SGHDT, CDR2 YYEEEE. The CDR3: CASSLAWGSEAFF. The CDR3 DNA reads TGTGCCAGCAGCTTGGCCTGGGGCTCTGAAGCTTTCTTT.

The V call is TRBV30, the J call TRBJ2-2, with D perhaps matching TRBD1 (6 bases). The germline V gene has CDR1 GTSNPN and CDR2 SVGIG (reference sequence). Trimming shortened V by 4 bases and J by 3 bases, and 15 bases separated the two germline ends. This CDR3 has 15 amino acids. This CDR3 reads CAWMALHRDTGELFF. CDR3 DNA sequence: TGTGCCTGGATGGCGTTGCACAGGGACACCGGGGAGCTGTTTTTT.

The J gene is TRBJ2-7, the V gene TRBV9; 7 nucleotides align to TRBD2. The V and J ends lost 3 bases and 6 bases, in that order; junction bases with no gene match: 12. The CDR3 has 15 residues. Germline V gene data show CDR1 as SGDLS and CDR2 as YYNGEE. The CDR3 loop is CASSALGTTSGEQYF. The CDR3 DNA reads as TGTGCCAGCAGCGCCCTAGGGACTACGTCAGGCGAGCAGTACTTC.

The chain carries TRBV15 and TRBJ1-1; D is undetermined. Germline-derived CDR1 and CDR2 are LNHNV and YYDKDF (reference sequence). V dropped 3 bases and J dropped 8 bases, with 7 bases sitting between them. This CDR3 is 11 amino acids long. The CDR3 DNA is TGTGCCACCAGCAGTTATACAGAAGCTTTCTTT. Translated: CATSSYTEAFF. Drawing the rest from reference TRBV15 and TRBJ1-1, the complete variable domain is DAMVIQNPRYQVTQFGKPVTLSCSQTLNHNVMYWYQQKSSQAPKLLFHYYDKDFNNEADTPDNFQSRRPNTSFCFLDIRSPGLGDTAMYLCATSSYTEAFFGQGTRLTVV.

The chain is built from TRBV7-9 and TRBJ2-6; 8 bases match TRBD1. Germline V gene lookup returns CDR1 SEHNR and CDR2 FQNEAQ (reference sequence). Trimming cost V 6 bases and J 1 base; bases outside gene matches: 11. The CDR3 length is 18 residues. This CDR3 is CASRSRTGSPSGANVLTF. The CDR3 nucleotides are TGTGCCAGCAGATCCAGGACAGGGTCACCATCTGGGGCCAACGTCCTGACTTTC.

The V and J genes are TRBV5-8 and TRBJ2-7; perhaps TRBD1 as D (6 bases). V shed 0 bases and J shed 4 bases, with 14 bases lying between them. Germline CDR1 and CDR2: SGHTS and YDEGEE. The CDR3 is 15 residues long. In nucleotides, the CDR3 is TGTGCCAGCAGCTTGGTAACAGGGAGTCCTTACGAGCAGTACTTC. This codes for CASSLVTGSPYEQYF.

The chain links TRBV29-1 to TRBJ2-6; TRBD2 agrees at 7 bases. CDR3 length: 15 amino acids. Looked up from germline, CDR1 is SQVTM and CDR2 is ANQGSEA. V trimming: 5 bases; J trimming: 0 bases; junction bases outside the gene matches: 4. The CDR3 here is CSVSPGGSGANVLTF. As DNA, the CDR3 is TGCAGCGTTTCGCCGGGGGGCTCTGGGGCCAACGTCCTGACTTTC.

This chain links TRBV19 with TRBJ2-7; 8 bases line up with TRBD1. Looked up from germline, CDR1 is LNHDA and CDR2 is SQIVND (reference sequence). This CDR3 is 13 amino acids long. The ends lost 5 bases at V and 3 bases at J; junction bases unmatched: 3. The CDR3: CASSRTGNYEQYF. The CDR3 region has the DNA TGTGCCAGTAGTCGGACAGGGAACTACGAGCAGTACTTC.

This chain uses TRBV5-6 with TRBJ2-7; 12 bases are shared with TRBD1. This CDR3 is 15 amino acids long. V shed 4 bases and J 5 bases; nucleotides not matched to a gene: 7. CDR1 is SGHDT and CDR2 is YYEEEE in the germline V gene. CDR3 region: CASSPYGTGGDEQYF. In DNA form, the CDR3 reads TGTGCCAGCAGCCCGTATGGGACAGGGGGCGACGAGCAGTACTTC.